This paragraph reports one T cell receptor (beta chain). This clonotype came up many times. Its antigen remains undetermined. Base quality data are lacking; no much larger clone is found one base away. The data were obtained in a study of neurological immune-mediated disorders (dated by TCRdb to about 2019). Study-wide context: Among the approximately 35 multiple sclerosis patients, relapsing-remitting MS accounted for some 30 and secondary progressive MS accounted for 3. The study compared peripheral blood TCR-beta repertoires of HTLV-I-associated myelopathy (HAM/TSP) patients, multiple sclerosis patients and healthy controls using UMI-based sequencing. The 90 to 110 TCR-beta libraries covered PBMC samples along with longitudinal samples, technical triplicates, and paired sorted CD4+ and CD8+ T-cell subsets. Longitudinal HAM/TSP and healthy donors had 3 time-points each (about 3-45 month intervals). The cohort comprised approximately 67 subjects: roughly 15 HAM/TSP patients, 35 or so multiple sclerosis patients and 20 healthy controls. Summary of the overall study and its limitations: The highest TCR clonal expansion was observed in HAM/TSP patients, whereas the lowest was observed in MS patients, even when compared with healthy controls. In a phylogenetic analysis, the repertoires of 18 out of 34 MS patients fell into a single cluster of related CDR3 sequences, pointing to a possible signature at the repertoire level. No identical CDR3 amino acid sequences were shared among expanded clones across subjects, suggesting private TCR-beta repertoires in all groups. No clinical or MRI features were associated with the MS cluster, and the authors said that larger cohorts are needed.

cDNA was synthesized by template-switch 5'RACE using a primer with a 10-nucleotide random unique molecular identifier that tagged each TCR transcript. Over 160 million TCR-beta sequences, covering 15-18 subjects, were produced in each sequencing run. The RNeasy kit was used to extract total RNA. Using the KAPA Real-time Library Amplification kit, TCR-beta VDJ regions were amplified with primers for the TCR constant region and the 5'RACE anchor. A first PCR added sample indexes and Illumina adaptors, and a second PCR then raised library yield. After Ampure bead purification, the TCR product of roughly 650 bp was size-selected on a 2% E-gel SizeSelection system. Before pooling, libraries had their quality checked on a Bioanalyzer, their concentration measured with Qubit, and their quantity determined with the Kapa Library Quantification kit. An Illumina HiSeq 2500 was used to sequence the libraries paired-end at 2 x 150 bp. To increase sequence diversity, about 25-31% phiX was spiked into each library pool. As for the original processing: The UMI-based MiGEC pipeline processed quality-filtered reads and removed over 75% of raw TCR sequences during error correction. IMGT germline references were used for aligning VDJ genes, and each clonotype was defined as a unique CDR3 amino acid sequence together with its V-J genes. Clonal expansion, Shannon diversity and CDR3 relatedness were evaluated with VDJtools (CalcPairwiseDistances, ClusterSamples), while phylogenetic trees were built in CLCbio workbench. Using coefficient-of-variation modelling across technical triplicates, the study counted a clone as expanded if it had at least 8 unique UMIs. The public reads were quality trimmed at Q25 with fastp and then assembled into clones with MiXCR by TCRdb, keeping productive beta chains. Rows with one shared CDR3 protein collapse into an entry with the most common genes and DNA. TCRdb, not the original authors, processed these V and J calls. The sample data list about 80,000 distinct CDR3 sequences, and approximately 6% of these were observed just once. The biggest ten clones account for roughly 7.9% of the sample.

This specimen's time point label, per the study, means: longitudinal time-point 2. Libraries from unsorted PBMCs were made from 2 million PBMCs kept in RNAlater at -80 degrees C until RNA extraction. The multiple sclerosis patients were enrolled in a US clinical protocol that used magnetic resonance imaging to evaluate disease progression. Peripheral blood underwent Ficoll-Hypaque density gradient centrifugation to isolate PBMCs, which were then cryopreserved in liquid nitrogen. CDR1 SGHDT and CDR2 YYEEEE were looked up in the germline V gene. V gives up 0 bases and J gives up 1 base, and the segment between their germline ends measures 4 bases. Taken from cysteine to phenylalanine, the CDR3 has 13 residues. CDR3 DNA only is kept here, 39 bases in frame from base 1.

Sequencing used PBMCs. The V and J segments used are TRBV5-6 and TRBJ1-1, with no confidently assigned D gene. This receptor was identified in a woman in her fifties or sixties with multiple sclerosis. DNA sequence: TGTGCCAGCAGCTTGGGGTCGAACACTGAAGCTTTCTTT. It translates to CASSLGSNTEAFF.